This entry lists 21 T cell receptor beta chains sequenced from one sample in a study of regulatory T cells in long-lasting Graves disease. Assembly of TCR beta libraries relied on iRepertoire HTBI primers together with Arm-PCR of CDR3 regions. TCRdb independently ran MiXCR on the multiplex PCR reads; one entry per CDR3 protein. Of roughly 400,000 distinct CDR3 sequences in the sample, less than 25% were seen once. The time point is: persistent/refractory GD, antithyroid drugs over 5 years with positive TRAb. TCR sequences were obtained from RNA taken from PBMCs. The source material was peripheral blood mononuclear cells (PBMCs), sampled when the disease was refractory, from a patient treated with antithyroid drugs. The receptors here all came from a female donor with Graves disease.

V is TRBV6-2 or TRBV6-3 and J is TRBJ2-7, with TRBD1 matching 7 bases. Trimming removed 0 bases from V and 6 bases from J; junction bases left unmatched: 5. From germline, CDR1 is MNHEY and CDR2 SVGEGT. The CDR3 is 14 residues long. The CDR3 DNA reads as TGTGCCAGCAGTTACTCGAGACAGGGTGGCGAGCAGTACTTC. Protein product: CASSYSRQGGEQYF.

This clonotype was seen more than once but under ten times. This chain connects TRBV11-2 to TRBJ2-1; D unresolved. V lost 1 base, J lost 10 bases, and 11 bases lay in between. The CDR3 is made up of 13 amino acids. The germline gives CDR1 SGHAT, CDR2 FQNNGV. Here the CDR3 reads CASSLGKGQEQFF. The CDR3 DNA reads as TGTGCCAGCAGCTTAGGCAAAGGCCAAGAGCAGTTCTTC. The variable domain in full, with the rest retrieved from reference TRBV11-2 and TRBJ2-1, is EAGVAQSPRYKIIEKRQSVAFWCNPISGHATLYWYQQILGQGPKLLIQFQNNGVVDDSQLPKDRFSAERLKGVDSTLKIQPAKLEDSAVYLCASSLGKGQEQFFGPGTRLTVL.

V gene TRBV25-1 combines with J gene TRBJ1-3, with D perhaps TRBD1 (6 bases). The length of the CDR3 is 16 residues. The V and J ends lost 1 base and 0 bases respectively, with 10 bases between them. CDR1 and CDR2 (germline): MGHDK, SYGVNS. In DNA, the CDR3 is TGTGCCAGCAGTGAATCCGACAGGATCTCTGGAAACACCATATATTTT. Translated: CASSESDRISGNTIYF.

Notes on this clonotype: With a much larger clone just one base away, this may be a read error. The chain carries TRBV12-3 or TRBV12-4 and TRBJ1-4; 12 bases map to TRBD1. The V gene end was trimmed by 5 bases and the J gene end by 3 bases; junction bases not matched to a gene: 10. The CDR3 contains 18 residues. CDR3 nucleotide sequence: TGTGCCAGCAGTGCCGGGACAGGGGGCTGTTTAGCTAATGAAAAACTGTTTTTT. Encoded protein: CASSAGTGGCLANEKLFF.

This rearrangement joins TRBV20-1 to TRBJ2-4, with D uncertain. Germline assignment: CDR1 DFQATT and CDR2 SNEGSKA (reference sequence). CDR3 size: 9 residues. CDR3 bases: TGCAGCTACACGGGCATTCAGTACTTC. Its translation is CSYTGIQYF.

At least ten counts were recorded for this clonotype. The V call is TRBV5-4, the J call TRBJ2-2; 7 bases fit TRBD2. Per the germline V gene, CDR1 is SGHNT and CDR2 is YYREEE (reference sequence). Losses at the gene ends were 4 bases for V and 0 bases for J; bases not matched to a gene: 6. The CDR3 contains 16 residues. CDR3 in DNA: TGTGCCAGCAGCCTCCTGGGACTATCGAACACCGGGGAGCTGTTTTTT. Translation gives CASSLLGLSNTGELFF.

This clonotype was counted at least ten times. The V call is TRBV6-5, the J call TRBJ2-7; no clear D. This CDR3 contains 14 residues. V dropped 0 bases and J dropped 0 bases, with 6 bases sitting between them. The germline V gene encodes CDR1 MNHEY and CDR2 SVGAGI. DNA for the CDR3: TGTGCCAGCAGTTACTCCCCTGACTCCTACGAGCAGTACTTC. This translates into CASSYSPDSYEQYF.

This clonotype was recorded many times. The chain recombines TRBV28 with TRBJ1-6; no reliable D call. The CDR3 runs 16 residues. V was clipped by 7 bases and J by 8 bases, with 21 bases between them. Germline CDR1 MDHEN, CDR2 SYDVKM. This chain's CDR3 is CASKPPLWGGDSPLHF. The CDR3, as DNA: TGTGCCAGCAAGCCCCCGCTTTGGGGTGGTGATTCACCCCTCCACTTT.

This clonotype occurred many times. This chain uses TRBV20-1 with TRBJ2-5, with D possibly being TRBD1 (6 bases). CDR1 and CDR2 (germline): DFQATT, SNEGSKA (reference sequence). Trimming shortened V by 0 bases and J by 1 base, and 12 bases separated the two germline ends. The CDR3 loop spans 15 amino acids. CDR3 loop: CSARDSGQLQETQYF. The CDR3 nucleotides read TGCAGTGCTAGAGATTCAGGACAGCTCCAAGAGACCCAGTACTTC.

This rearrangement joins TRBV9 to TRBJ1-2; D gene ambiguous. Germline loops: CDR1 SGDLS, CDR2 YYNGEE. V was trimmed by 0 bases and J by 8 bases, leaving 14 bases between them. CDR3 length equals 14 residues. CDR3 DNA: TGTGCCAGCAGCGTAGGTCTGGGTTCTAACGGCTACACCTTC. Translation gives CASSVGLGSNGYTF.

CDR3 DNA: TGCAGCGTTAAAGCGGTCAGCACAGATACGCAGTATTTT. Its protein product is CSVKAVSTDTQYF. The V and J genes are TRBV29-1 and TRBJ2-3; a possible D gene is TRBD2 (5 bases). V was cut by 5 bases and J by 0 bases, with 9 bases left in between. The CDR3 loop spans 13 amino acids. CDR1 and CDR2 from the germline V gene are SQVTM and ANQGSEA.

Worth noting for this clonotype: With a far larger clone one base away, a read error is the likely cause. Since the CDR3 does not end with the conserved phenylalanine or tryptophan, this likely comes from a read error. This chain connects TRBV6-2 or TRBV6-3 to TRBJ2-7, with 8 bases aligning to TRBD2. Germline loops: CDR1 MNHEY, CDR2 SVGEGT. The V and J ends lost 6 bases and 6 bases, in that order; junction bases with no gene match: 13. CDR3 size: 15 residues. Here the CDR3 reads CASRRSSGPLGEQYS. The CDR3 DNA reads TGTGCCAGCAGGCGATCTAGCGGGCCCCTTGGCGAGCAGTACTCC.

This sequence joins TRBV6-1 and TRBJ2-1; 7 bases are a match to TRBD2. The germline gives CDR1 MNHNS, CDR2 SASEGT. The ends lost 6 bases at V and 7 bases at J; junction bases unmatched: 12. The CDR3 is 15 amino acids. Here the CDR3 reads CASSITSAFPNEQFF. The CDR3 DNA follows: TGTGCCAGCAGCATAACTAGCGCGTTCCCTAATGAGCAGTTCTTC.

This clonotype showed up many times. The rearrangement links TRBV20-1 to TRBJ2-4; 7 positions match TRBD1. Germline V gene data show CDR1 as DFQATT and CDR2 as SNEGSKA (reference sequence). With V trimmed by 6 bases and J by 9 bases, 17 bases remained unmatched. The CDR3 runs 15 residues. This CDR3 is CSATGTSGQPTIQYF. The CDR3 DNA reads TGCAGTGCCACCGGAACGTCGGGACAGCCAACCATTCAGTACTTC.

The CDR3 bases are TGTGCCAGCAGTCCTATCGTGGGACTAGCGGGAACCCAAGAGACCCAGTACTTC. Translation: CASSPIVGLAGTQETQYF. This rearrangement joins TRBV27 to TRBJ2-5, with 13 bases lining up with TRBD2. Germline V gene lookup returns CDR1 MNHEY and CDR2 SMNVEV (reference sequence). V lost 5 bases, J lost 1 base, and 10 bases stayed unmatched. CDR3 length: 18 amino acids.

V is TRBV19 and J is TRBJ2-7; 8 bases agree with TRBD2. Unmatched junction bases numbered 10, after V lost 5 bases and J lost 4 bases. Germline CDR1 reads LNHDA; CDR2 reads SQIVND (reference sequence). The CDR3 sequence is 15 residues long. In DNA, the CDR3 is TGTGCCAGTAGTTCATCGACTAGCGTCGCTTACGAGCAGTACTTC. This sequence encodes CASSSSTSVAYEQYF.

This clonotype showed up many times. The rearrangement links TRBV11-1 to TRBJ1-2, with D hard to call. Germline V gives CDR1 SGHAT, CDR2 FQDESV (reference sequence). This CDR3 is built from 14 residues. V was pared by 0 bases and J by 4 bases, with 9 bases between. CDR3 nucleotide sequence: TGTGCCAGCAGCTTAGCTACGGGAATCTATGGCTACACCTTC. It is translated as CASSLATGIYGYTF.

In this sample, this clonotype turned up many times. V is TRBV18 and J is TRBJ1-2; possibly TRBD1 for D (5 bases). This CDR3 has 15 amino acids. V lost 0 bases and J 0 bases, leaving 8 bases between the germline ends. CDR1 and CDR2 (germline): KGHSH, LQKENI. CDR3 sequence: CASSPPTGSNYGYTF. The CDR3 nucleotides are TGTGCCAGCTCACCACCAACAGGTTCTAACTATGGCTACACCTTC.

As for this clonotype: Just one base apart from a much larger clone, this may be a read error. The genes are TRBV6-9 and TRBJ2-2, with 13 bases identical to TRBD2. The CDR3 runs 20 residues. Germline lookup yields CDR1 MNHGY and CDR2 SVAAGI. CDR3 nucleotides: TGTGCCAGCAGTTATGGACAGGGACTAGCGGGATTATTAAGCACCGGGGGGCTGTTTTTT. Its protein product is CASSYGQGLAGLLSTGGLFF.

The chain combines TRBV7-2 with TRBJ2-7, with 7 bases lining up with TRBD2. This CDR3 contains 16 residues. Germline CDR1 SGHTA, CDR2 FQGNSA. The V segment lost 1 base and the J segment 3 bases; nucleotides outside the gene matches: 9. The CDR3 protein is CASSLGPAGDGYEQYF. CDR3 nucleotides: TGTGCCAGCAGCTTAGGTCCGGCGGGAGACGGCTACGAGCAGTACTTC.

The chain combines TRBV20-1 with TRBJ2-5, with D perhaps matching TRBD2 (5 bases). Germline-derived CDR1 and CDR2 are DFQATT and SNEGSKA (reference sequence). Deletions cut 1 base from V and 1 base from J, with 13 bases between. The CDR3 runs 15 residues. CDR3 DNA: TGCAGTGCTAGAGCCGCCGGGGAGATCCAAGAGACCCAGTACTTC. Translation: CSARAAGEIQETQYF.